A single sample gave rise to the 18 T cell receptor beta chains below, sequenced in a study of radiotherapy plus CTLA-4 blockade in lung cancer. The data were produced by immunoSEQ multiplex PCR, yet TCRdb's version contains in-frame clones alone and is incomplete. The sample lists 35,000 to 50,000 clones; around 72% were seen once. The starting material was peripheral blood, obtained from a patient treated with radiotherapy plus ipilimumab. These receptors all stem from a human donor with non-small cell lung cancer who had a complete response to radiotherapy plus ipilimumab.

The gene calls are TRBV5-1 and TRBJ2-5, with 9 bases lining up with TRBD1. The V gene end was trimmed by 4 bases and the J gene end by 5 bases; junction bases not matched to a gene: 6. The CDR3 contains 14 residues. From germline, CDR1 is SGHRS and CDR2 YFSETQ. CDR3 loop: CASSPSGTGETQYF. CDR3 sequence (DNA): TGCGCCAGCAGCCCCTCCGGGACAGGGGAGACCCAGTACTTC.

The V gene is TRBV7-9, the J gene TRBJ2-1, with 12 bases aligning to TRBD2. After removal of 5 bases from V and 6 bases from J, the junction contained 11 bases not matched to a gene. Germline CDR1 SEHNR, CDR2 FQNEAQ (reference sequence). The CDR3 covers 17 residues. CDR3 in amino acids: CASSPRRLAGGPNEQFF. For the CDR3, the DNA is TGTGCCAGCAGCCCCCGCAGGCTAGCGGGAGGGCCCAATGAGCAGTTCTTC.

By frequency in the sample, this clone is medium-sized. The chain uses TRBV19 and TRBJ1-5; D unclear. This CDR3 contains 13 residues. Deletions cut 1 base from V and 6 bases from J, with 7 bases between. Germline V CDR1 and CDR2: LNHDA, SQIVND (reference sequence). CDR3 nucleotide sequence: TGTGCCAGTAGTATAGCCGGGAGTCAGCCCCAGCATTTT. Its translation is CASSIAGSQPQHF.

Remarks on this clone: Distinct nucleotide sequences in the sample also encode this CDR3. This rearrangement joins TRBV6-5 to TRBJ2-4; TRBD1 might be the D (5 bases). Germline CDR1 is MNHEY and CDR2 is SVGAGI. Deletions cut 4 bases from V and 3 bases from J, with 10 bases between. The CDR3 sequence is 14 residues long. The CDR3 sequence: CASSSGLDKNIQYF. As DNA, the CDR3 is TGTGCCAGCAGTTCAGGGTTGGACAAAAACATTCAGTACTTC.

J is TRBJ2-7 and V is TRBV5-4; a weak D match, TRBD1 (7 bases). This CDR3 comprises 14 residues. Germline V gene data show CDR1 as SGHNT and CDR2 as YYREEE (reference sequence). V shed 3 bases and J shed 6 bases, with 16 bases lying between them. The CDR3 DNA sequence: TGTGCCAGCAGCTGGGACTCCCAGGGGGGCGAGCAGTACTTC. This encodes CASSWDSQGGEQYF.

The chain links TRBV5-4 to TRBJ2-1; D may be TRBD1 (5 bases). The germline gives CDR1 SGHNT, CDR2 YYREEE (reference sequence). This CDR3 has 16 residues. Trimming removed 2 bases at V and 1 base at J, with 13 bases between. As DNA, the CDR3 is TGTGCCAGCAGCTTAGGTAGGGGATTGTCCTACAATGAGCAGTTCTTC. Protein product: CASSLGRGLSYNEQFF.

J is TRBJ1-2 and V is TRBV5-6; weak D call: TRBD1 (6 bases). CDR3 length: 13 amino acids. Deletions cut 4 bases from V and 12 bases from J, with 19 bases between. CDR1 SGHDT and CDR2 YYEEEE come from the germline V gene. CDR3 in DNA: TGTGCCAGCAGCCCCAGGGGCTGGCTGACAAACACCTTC. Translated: CASSPRGWLTNTF.

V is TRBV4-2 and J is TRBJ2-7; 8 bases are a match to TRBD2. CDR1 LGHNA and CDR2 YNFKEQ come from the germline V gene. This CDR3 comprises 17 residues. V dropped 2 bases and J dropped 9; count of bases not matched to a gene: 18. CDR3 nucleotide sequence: TGTGCCAGCAGCCAACAGGTCGCTGCGGGAGGAGTTAGTGGGCAGTACTTC. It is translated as CASSQQVAAGGVSGQYF.

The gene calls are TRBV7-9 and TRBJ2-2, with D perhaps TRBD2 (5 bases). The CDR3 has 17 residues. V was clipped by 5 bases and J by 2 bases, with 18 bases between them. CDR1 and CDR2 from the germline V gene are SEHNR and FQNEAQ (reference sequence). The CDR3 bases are TGTGCCAGCAGCCCCCCCTTTAGAGCGGTTAACACCGGGGAGCTGTTTTTT. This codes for CASSPPFRAVNTGELFF. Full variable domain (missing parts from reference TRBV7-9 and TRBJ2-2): DTGVSQNPRHKITKRGQNVTFRCDPISEHNRLYWYRQTLGQGPEFLTYFQNEAQLEKSRLLSDRFSAERPKGSFSTLEIQRTEQGDSAMYLCASSPPFRAVNTGELFFGEGSRLTVL.

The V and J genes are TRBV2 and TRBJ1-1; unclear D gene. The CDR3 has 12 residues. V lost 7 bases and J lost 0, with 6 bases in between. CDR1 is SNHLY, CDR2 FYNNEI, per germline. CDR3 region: CASTSLNTEAFF. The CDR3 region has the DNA TGTGCCAGCACCTCCCTGAACACTGAAGCTTTCTTT.

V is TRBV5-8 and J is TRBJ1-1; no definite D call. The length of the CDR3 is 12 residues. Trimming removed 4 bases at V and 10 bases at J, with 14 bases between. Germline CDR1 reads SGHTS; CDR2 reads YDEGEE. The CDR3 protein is CASSLLEYGAFF. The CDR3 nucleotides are TGTGCCAGCAGCCTTCTTGAGTACGGAGCTTTCTTT.

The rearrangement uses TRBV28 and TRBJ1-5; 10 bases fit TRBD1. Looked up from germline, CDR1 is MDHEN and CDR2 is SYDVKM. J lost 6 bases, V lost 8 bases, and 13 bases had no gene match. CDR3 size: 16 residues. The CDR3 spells CASASSGQGDGQPQHF. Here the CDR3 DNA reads TGTGCCAGCGCGTCCTCCGGACAGGGGGACGGTCAGCCCCAGCATTTT.

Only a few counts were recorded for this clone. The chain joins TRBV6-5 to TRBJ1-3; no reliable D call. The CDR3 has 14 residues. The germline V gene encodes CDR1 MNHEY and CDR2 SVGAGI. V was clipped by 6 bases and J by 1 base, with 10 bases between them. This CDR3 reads CASRPLGSGNTIYF. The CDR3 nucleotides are TGTGCCAGCAGGCCTCTCGGGTCTGGAAACACCATATATTTT.

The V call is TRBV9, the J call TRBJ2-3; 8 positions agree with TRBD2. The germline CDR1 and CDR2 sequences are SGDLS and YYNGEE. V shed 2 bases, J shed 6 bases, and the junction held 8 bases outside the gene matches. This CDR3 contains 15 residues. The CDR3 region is CASSVITGGLDTQYF. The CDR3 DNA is TGTGCCAGCAGCGTTATTACGGGAGGGCTTGATACGCAGTATTTT.

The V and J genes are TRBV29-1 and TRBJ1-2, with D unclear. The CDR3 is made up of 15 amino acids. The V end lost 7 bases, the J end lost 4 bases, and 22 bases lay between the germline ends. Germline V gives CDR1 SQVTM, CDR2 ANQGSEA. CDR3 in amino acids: CSAQSHGNRLYGYTF. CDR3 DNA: TGCAGCGCCCAATCCCACGGAAATAGACTCTATGGCTACACCTTC.

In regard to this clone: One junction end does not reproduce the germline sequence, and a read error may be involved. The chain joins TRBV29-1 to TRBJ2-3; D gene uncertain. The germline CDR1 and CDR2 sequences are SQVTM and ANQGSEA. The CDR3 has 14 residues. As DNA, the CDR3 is TGCAGCGCCGCCTCCCCCCGACATACAGATAGGCAGTATTTT. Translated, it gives CSAASPRHTDRQYF.

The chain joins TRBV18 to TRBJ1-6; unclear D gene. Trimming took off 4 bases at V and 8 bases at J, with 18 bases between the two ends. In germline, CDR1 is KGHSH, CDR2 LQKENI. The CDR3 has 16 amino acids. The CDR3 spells CASSRITGRRDSPLHF. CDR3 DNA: TGTGCCAGCTCACGAATCACCGGGAGACGGGATTCACCCCTCCACTTT.

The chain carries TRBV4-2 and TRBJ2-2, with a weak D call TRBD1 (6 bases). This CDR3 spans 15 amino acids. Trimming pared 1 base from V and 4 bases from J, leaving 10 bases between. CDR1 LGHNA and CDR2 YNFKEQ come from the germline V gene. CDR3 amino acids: CASSQGIGGTGELFF. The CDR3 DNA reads TGTGCCAGCAGCCAAGGAATAGGGGGCACCGGGGAGCTGTTTTTT.